This T cell receptor beta chain was observed in a study of T cells expressing NK-cell markers. Whole-study results and caveats: Specificity for HCMV among expanded NKG2C+ T cell clones was not established.

Notes on this clonotype: Antigen: not known.

TCRdb reanalyzed the 5' RACE reads and collapses them to one entry per CDR3 protein, without DNA. This repertoire includes about 260,000 distinct CDR3 sequences. The receptor was derived from a woman between 18 and 70 years old in good health. Sequencing was carried out using blood T cells: a sorted CD56 or NKG2C T cell subset, CD4+ or CD8+ T cells, or bulk PBMC T cells (not recorded which).

CDR3 amino acids: CSVVTGGYNEQFF. The chain couples TRBV29-1 to TRBJ2-1; TCRdb's assignment of TRBD1 cannot be checked, as there is no DNA. Germline V lookup: CDR1 SQVTM, CDR2 ANQGSEA. The CDR3 has 13 residues.